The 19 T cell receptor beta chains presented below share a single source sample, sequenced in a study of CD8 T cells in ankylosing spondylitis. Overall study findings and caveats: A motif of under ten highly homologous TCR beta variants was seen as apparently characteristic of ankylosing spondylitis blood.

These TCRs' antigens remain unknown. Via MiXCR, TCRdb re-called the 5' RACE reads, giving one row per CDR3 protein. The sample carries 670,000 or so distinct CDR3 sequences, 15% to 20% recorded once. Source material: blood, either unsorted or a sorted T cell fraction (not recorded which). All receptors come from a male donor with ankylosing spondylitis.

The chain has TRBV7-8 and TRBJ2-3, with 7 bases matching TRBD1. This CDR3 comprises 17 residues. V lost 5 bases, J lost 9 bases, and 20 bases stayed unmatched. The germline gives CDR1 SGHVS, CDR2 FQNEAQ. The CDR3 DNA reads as TGTGCCAGCAGCCCTTACAGGGGATTTGGGGTGGCGAGCACGCAGTATTTT. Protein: CASSPYRGFGVASTQYF.

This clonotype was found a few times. Here the CDR3 DNA reads TGTGCCAGCATCCCCGAGGGGCACAATGAGCAGTTCTTC. Amino acids: CASIPEGHNEQFF. This chain joins TRBV6-2 or TRBV6-3 and TRBJ2-1; either TRBD1 or TRBD2 may supply D (5 bases each). The V end lost 7 bases, the J end lost 5 bases, and 12 bases lay between the germline ends. The germline gives CDR1 MNHEY, CDR2 SVGEGT. The CDR3 totals 13 residues.

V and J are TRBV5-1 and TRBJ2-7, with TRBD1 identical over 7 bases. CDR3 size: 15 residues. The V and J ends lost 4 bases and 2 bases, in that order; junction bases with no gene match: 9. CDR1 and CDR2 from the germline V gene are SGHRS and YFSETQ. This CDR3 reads CASSLGQHTTYEQYF. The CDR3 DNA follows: TGCGCCAGCAGCCTGGGACAGCATACTACCTACGAGCAGTACTTC.

The DNA for the CDR3 is TGTGCCAGCAGGCGCCAGGGGGCGTCGGCCAAAAACATTCAGTACTTC. It codes for CASRRQGASAKNIQYF. The chain employs TRBV6-2 or TRBV6-3 and TRBJ2-4; 8 bases are shared with TRBD1. CDR3 length: 16 residues. The germline gives CDR1 MNHEY, CDR2 SVGEGT. J lost 1 base, V lost 6 bases, and 8 bases had no gene match.

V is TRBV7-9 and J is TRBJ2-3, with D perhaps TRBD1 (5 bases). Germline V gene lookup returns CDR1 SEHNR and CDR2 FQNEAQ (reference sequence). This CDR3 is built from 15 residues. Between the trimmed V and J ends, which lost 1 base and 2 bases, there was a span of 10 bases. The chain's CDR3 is CASSLEGKHTDTQYF. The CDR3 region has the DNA TGTGCCAGCAGCTTAGAGGGGAAACACACAGATACGCAGTATTTT.

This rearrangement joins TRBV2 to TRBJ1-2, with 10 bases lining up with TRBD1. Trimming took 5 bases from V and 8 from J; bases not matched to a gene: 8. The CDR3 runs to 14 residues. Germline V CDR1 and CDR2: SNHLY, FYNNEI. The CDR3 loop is CASSPTGGSEGYTF. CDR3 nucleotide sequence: TGTGCCAGCAGTCCGACAGGGGGCTCGGAAGGCTACACCTTC.

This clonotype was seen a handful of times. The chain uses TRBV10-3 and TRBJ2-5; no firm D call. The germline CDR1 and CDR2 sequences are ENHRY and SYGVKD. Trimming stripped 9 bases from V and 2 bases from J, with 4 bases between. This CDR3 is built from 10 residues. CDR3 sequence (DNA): TGTGCCATGGGACAAGAGACCCAGTACTTC. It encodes CAMGQETQYF.

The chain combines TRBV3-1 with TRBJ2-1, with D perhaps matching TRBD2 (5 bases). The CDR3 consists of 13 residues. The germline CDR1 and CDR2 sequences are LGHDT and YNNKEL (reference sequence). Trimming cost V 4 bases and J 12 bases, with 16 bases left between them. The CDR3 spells CASSREGGRGQFF. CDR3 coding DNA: TGTGCCAGCAGCCGTGAAGGCGGGCGAGGGCAGTTCTTC.

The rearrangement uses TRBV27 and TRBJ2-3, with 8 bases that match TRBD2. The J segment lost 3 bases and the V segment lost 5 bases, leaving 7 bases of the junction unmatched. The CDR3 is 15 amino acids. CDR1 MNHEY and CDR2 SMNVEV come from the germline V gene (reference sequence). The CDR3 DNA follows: TGTGCCAGCAGTCGGGAGGGAGTCCTGACAGATACGCAGTATTTT. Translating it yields CASSREGVLTDTQYF.

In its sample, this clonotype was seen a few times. The CDR3 region is CASSQDSRGYEQYF. The CDR3 bases are TGCGCCAGCAGCCAAGATTCGCGGGGCTACGAGCAGTACTTC. The chain couples TRBV4-3 to TRBJ2-7; perhaps TRBD2 as D (6 bases). Germline V CDR1 and CDR2: LGHNA, YSLEER. CDR3 length equals 14 residues. V was cut by 0 bases and J by 3 bases, with 9 bases left in between.

This CDR3 is CASSLTGQGTEAFF. The CDR3 nucleotides are TGTGCCAGCAGCTTAACCGGCCAAGGGACTGAAGCTTTCTTT. V gene TRBV7-8 combines with J gene TRBJ1-1; no clear D. V gave up 2 bases and J gave up 5 bases, with 12 bases separating them. CDR3 length: 14 amino acids. Germline V gene sequence: CDR1 SGHVS, CDR2 FQNEAQ.

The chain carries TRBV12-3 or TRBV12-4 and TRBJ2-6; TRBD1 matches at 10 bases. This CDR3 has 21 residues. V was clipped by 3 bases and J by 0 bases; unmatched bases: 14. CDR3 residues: CASSFEIGTGVLRSGANVLTF. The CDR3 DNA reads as TGTGCCAGCAGTTTTGAAATCGGGACAGGGGTTTTACGCTCTGGGGCCAACGTCCTGACTTTC.

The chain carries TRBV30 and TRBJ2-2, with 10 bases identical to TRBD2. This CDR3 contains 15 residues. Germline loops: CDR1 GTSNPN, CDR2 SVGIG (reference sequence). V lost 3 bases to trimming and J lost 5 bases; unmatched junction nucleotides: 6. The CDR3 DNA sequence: TGTGCCTGGAGCACTAGCGGGGTAATGACCGGGGAGCTGTTTTTT. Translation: CAWSTSGVMTGELFF.

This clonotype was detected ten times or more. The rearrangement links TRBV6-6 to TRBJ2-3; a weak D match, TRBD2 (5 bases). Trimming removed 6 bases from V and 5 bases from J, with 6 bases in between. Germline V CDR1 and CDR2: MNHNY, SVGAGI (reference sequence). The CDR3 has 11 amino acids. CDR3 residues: CASRAGDTQYF. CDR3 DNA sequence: TGTGCCAGCAGGGCGGGAGATACGCAGTATTTT.

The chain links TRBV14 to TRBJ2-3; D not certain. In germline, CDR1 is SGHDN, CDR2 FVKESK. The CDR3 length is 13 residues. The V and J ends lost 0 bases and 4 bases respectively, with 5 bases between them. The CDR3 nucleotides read TGTGCCAGCAGCCAAGAAATAGCAGATACGCAGTATTTT. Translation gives CASSQEIADTQYF.

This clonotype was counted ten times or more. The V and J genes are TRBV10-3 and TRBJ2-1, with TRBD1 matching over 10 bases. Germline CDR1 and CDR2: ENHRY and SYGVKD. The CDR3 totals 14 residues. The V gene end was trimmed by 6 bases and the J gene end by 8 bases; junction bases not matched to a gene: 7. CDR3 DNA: TGTGCCATCAGCCGGGACAGGGGTGGGTATGAGCAGTTCTTC. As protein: CAISRDRGGYEQFF.

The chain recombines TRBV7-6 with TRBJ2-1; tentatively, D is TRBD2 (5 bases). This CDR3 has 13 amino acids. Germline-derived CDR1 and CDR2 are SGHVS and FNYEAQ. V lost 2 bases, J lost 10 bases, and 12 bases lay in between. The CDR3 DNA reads TGTGCCAGCAGCTTACGTAACCCGGGAGAGCAGTTCTTC. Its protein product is CASSLRNPGEQFF.

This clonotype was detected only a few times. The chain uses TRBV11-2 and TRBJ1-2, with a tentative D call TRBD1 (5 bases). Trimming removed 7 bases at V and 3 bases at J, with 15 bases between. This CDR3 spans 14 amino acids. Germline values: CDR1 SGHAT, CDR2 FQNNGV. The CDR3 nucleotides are TGTGCCAGCACCTGGAGGAAAGGGGACTATGGCTACACCTTC. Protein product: CASTWRKGDYGYTF.

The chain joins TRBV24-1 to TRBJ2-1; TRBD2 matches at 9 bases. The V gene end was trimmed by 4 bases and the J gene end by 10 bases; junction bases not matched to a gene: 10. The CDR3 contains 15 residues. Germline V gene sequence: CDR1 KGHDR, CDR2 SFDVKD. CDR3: CATSEAGGPQEEQFF. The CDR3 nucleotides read TGTGCCACCAGTGAGGCGGGGGGGCCGCAGGAGGAGCAGTTCTTC.